The table lists the clone carrying this T cell receptor beta chain with a count of one. The antigen is undetermined. The sample belongs to a study of vaccination effects on CD4 cells after COVID-19. Having been cultured for less than 13 days, the cells underwent CD4+ T cell isolation. A half-medium replacement with IL-2 medium was carried out on days 3 and 7. Profiled with immunoSEQ multiplex PCR; TCRdb holds only in-frame clones, not every one. The sample shows 70,000 or so clones, 77% of them seen only once. V was pared by 4 bases and J by 4 bases, with 5 bases of the junction left unmatched. Germline CDR1 reads SGDLS; CDR2 reads YYNGEE. CDR3 length: 14 amino acids.

This clonotype originated in a human donor who received a COVID-19 vaccine. V and J are TRBV9 and TRBJ2-5; 9 bases line up with TRBD2. Sequenced here: CD4+ T cells from PBMCs cultured without peptide, sampled before COVID-19 vaccination. The CDR3 nucleotides read TGTGCCAGCAGCCCCCGAGCGGGGGGAGAGACCCAGTACTTC. Residues: CASSPRAGGETQYF. The full variable domain, rest sourced from reference TRBV9 and TRBJ2-5, is DSGVTQTPKHLITATGQRVTLRCSPRSGDLSVYWYQQSLDQGLQFLIQYYNGEERAKGNILERFSAQQFPDLHSELNLSSLELGDSALYFCASSPRAGGETQYFGPGTRLLVL.